Listed here are 20 T cell receptor beta chains from one sample, sequenced in a study of OX40 agonist ivuxolimab in advanced cancers. Libraries were constructed by the immunoSEQ multiplex PCR assay. What TCRdb holds here is the immuneACCESS table cut down to in-frame rearrangements. Part of the clones is not present; checked against another copy, under half of the missing clones reflect an unresolved V gene, and the others are unexplained. For this sample there are 40,000 to 50,000 clones; approximately 91% appear just once. The top ten constitute around 1% of the sample. This specimen consisted of CD4+ or CD8+ T cells sorted from blood, obtained in a trial of the OX40 agonist ivuxolimab. Source of these receptors: an adult with an advanced solid tumor such as melanoma, head and neck, liver or kidney cancer.

The chain is built from TRBV7-9 and TRBJ2-6; 10 nucleotides match TRBD1. The CDR3 length is 16 residues. V lost 5 bases to trimming and J lost 3 bases; unmatched junction nucleotides: 4. Per germline, CDR1 SEHNR and CDR2 FQNEAQ (reference sequence). CDR3 bases: TGTGCCAGCAGCCGGGACAGGGGACGTGGGGCCAACGTCCTGACTTTC. The encoded protein is CASSRDRGRGANVLTF.

The chain links TRBV23-1 to TRBJ1-3; 7 nucleotides agree with TRBD1. TRBV23-1 is marked as an open reading frame, function uncertain. The ends lost 4 bases at V and 0 bases at J; junction bases unmatched: 3. This CDR3 is 15 amino acids long. CDR3 protein: CASSRDSSSGNTIYF. CDR3 nucleotide sequence: TGCGCCAGCAGTCGGGACAGCTCCTCTGGAAACACCATATATTTT.

The chain couples TRBV7-3 to TRBJ2-3; unclear D gene. The V gene's germline CDR1 is SGHTA and CDR2 FQGTGA. The CDR3 spans 12 residues. Trimming pared 4 bases from V and 2 bases from J, leaving 4 bases between. CDR3 in DNA: TGTGCCAGCAGCTCCCACACAGATACGCAGTATTTT. The encoded protein is CASSSHTDTQYF.

This clone was detected once. Its ends do not fully match the called genes, so a read error is possible. V and J are TRBV6-5 and TRBJ2-7; 11 bases map to TRBD2. The V gene's germline CDR1 is MNHEY and CDR2 SVGAGI. The CDR3 totals 12 residues. The CDR3 coding sequence is TGTGCCAGCAGTTACACTAGCGGGAGCAAAGTCTTC. Translation: CASSYTSGSKVF.

The chain combines TRBV7-9 with TRBJ2-7; 8 bases agree with TRBD2. Trimming at V came to 7 bases and at J to 6 bases, leaving 14 bases not matched to a gene. The CDR3 is 15 amino acids. The germline V gene encodes CDR1 SEHNR and CDR2 FQNEAQ (reference sequence). The CDR3 loop is CASTERGGVYGEQYF. The CDR3 DNA reads as TGTGCCAGCACCGAACGGGGGGGTGTCTACGGCGAGCAGTACTTC.

J is TRBJ1-4 and V is TRBV11-1, with D hard to call. This CDR3 has 14 residues. Germline V gene data show CDR1 as SGHAT and CDR2 as FQDESV (reference sequence). The V end lost 4 bases, the J end lost 7 bases, and 13 bases lay between the germline ends. CDR3 loop: CASSSHRRSEKLFF. The CDR3 region has the DNA TGTGCCAGCAGCTCGCACCGACGATCTGAAAAACTGTTTTTT.

This clone was detected only once. The V and J genes are TRBV10-3 and TRBJ2-5; 12 nucleotides align to TRBD2. The CDR3 runs 16 residues. Germline CDR1 is ENHRY and CDR2 is SYGVKD. V trimming: 2 bases; J trimming: 2 bases; junction bases outside the gene matches: 3. CDR3 DNA: TGTGCCATCAGTGAGGCCGGGACTAGCGGGCAAGAGACCCAGTACTTC. This translates into CAISEAGTSGQETQYF.

The V gene is TRBV7-8, the J gene TRBJ2-5, with D uncertain. V was trimmed by 3 bases and J by 2 bases, leaving 10 bases between them. The V gene's germline CDR1 is SGHVS and CDR2 FQNEAQ. This CDR3 has 14 residues. CDR3 coding DNA: TGTGCCAGCAGCTTTAGTCAGAAACAAGAGACCCAGTACTTC. Translating gives CASSFSQKQETQYF.

The table lists this clone with a few counts. This sequence joins TRBV18 and TRBJ2-3; D gene unclear. This CDR3 comprises 18 residues. CDR1 is KGHSH, CDR2 LQKENI, per germline. V lost 3 bases to trimming and J lost 3 bases, with 22 bases between them. CDR3 sequence reads: CASSPVGSWGSSTDTQYF. CDR3 bases: TGTGCCAGCTCACCTGTGGGTTCTTGGGGATCCTCTACAGATACGCAGTATTTT.

This clone has more than one count but fewer than ten. The chain employs TRBV21-1 and TRBJ2-7. TRBV21-1 is shown as a pseudogene. The CDR3 contains 14 residues. The CDR3 spells CASTYASRAYEQYF. In nucleotides, the CDR3 is TGTGCCAGCACCTACGCCAGTAGAGCCTACGAGCAGTACTTC.

The V gene is TRBV25-1, the J gene TRBJ2-1, with D hard to call. There are 13 residues in the CDR3. V gave up 4 bases and J gave up 5 bases, with 9 bases separating them. Looked up from germline, CDR1 is MGHDK and CDR2 is SYGVNS. The CDR3 DNA follows: TGTGCCAGCAGTGTTGTAGGGAACAATGAGCAGTTCTTC. Residues: CASSVVGNNEQFF.

The chain combines TRBV6-5 with TRBJ1-5; 7 bases map to TRBD1. The CDR3 loop spans 15 amino acids. Germline values: CDR1 MNHEY, CDR2 SVGAGI. V shed 6 bases and J 1 base; nucleotides not matched to a gene: 6. CDR3 residues: CASSRQGGSNQPQHF. The DNA of the CDR3 is TGTGCCAGCAGCCGACAGGGCGGGAGCAATCAGCCCCAGCATTTT.

The chain recombines TRBV28 with TRBJ1-4, with TRBD1 identical over 7 bases. Unmatched junction bases numbered 9, after V lost 6 bases and J lost 8 bases. Germline CDR1 MDHEN, CDR2 SYDVKM. This CDR3 region has 14 residues. The DNA for the CDR3 is TGTGCCAGCAGGGGGGAACAGGGGAGGGAAAAACTGTTTTTT. As protein: CASRGEQGREKLFF.

The gene calls are TRBV6-5 and TRBJ2-5; 9 bases are shared with TRBD1. The V gene end was trimmed by 6 bases and the J gene end by 4 bases; junction bases not matched to a gene: 0. CDR1 is MNHEY and CDR2 is SVGAGI in the germline V gene. There are 12 residues in the CDR3. The CDR3 DNA follows: TGTGCCAGCAGGGACAGGGGAGAGACCCAGTACTTC. Translated, it gives CASRDRGETQYF.

This chain links TRBV19 with TRBJ2-3, with D hard to call. Germline values: CDR1 LNHDA, CDR2 SQIVND (reference sequence). With 5 bases removed from V and 2 bases from J, the gap between germline ends came to 8 bases. The CDR3 covers 13 residues. The CDR3 DNA sequence: TGTGCCAGTAGTGGTCAGTCCACAGATACGCAGTATTTT. It codes for CASSGQSTDTQYF. The full variable domain, in which reference TRBV19 and TRBJ2-3 provide the parts outside the CDR3, is DGGITQSPKYLFRKEGQNVTLSCEQNLNHDAMYWYRQDPGQGLRLIYYSQIVNDFQKGDIAEGYSVSREKKESFPLTVTSAQKNPTAFYLCASSGQSTDTQYFGPGTRLTVL.

The rearrangement joins TRBV18 to TRBJ2-7, with D possibly being TRBD1 or TRBD2 (5 bases each). The ends were cut back, 3 bases at V and 3 bases at J, with 9 bases in the middle. CDR1 and CDR2 from the germline V gene are KGHSH and LQKENI. There are 13 residues in the CDR3. The CDR3 sequence is CASSPRGLYEQYF. DNA for the CDR3: TGTGCCAGCTCACCGAGGGGCCTCTACGAGCAGTACTTC. Full variable domain (remainder filled in from reference TRBV18 and TRBJ2-7): NAGVMQNPRHLVRRRGQEARLRCSPMKGHSHVYWYRQLPEEGLKFMVYLQKENIIDESGMPKERFSAEFPKEGPSILRIQQVVRGDSAAYFCASSPRGLYEQYFGPGTRLTVT.

The V call is TRBV5-6, the J call TRBJ2-1; no reliable D call. Germline V gene sequence: CDR1 SGHDT, CDR2 YYEEEE. Trimming cost V 0 bases and J 6 bases, with 16 bases left between them. This CDR3 has 16 residues. CDR3 in DNA: TGTGCCAGCAGCTTGGGGGTCTGGGAATCGCGCAATGAGCAGTTCTTC. Amino acid sequence: CASSLGVWESRNEQFF.

This chain connects TRBV6-6 to TRBJ2-1; 7 nucleotides line up with TRBD2. The CDR3 spans 13 residues. Germline CDR1 MNHNY, CDR2 SVGAGI (reference sequence). The ends lost 7 bases at V and 9 bases at J; junction bases unmatched: 9. DNA for the CDR3: TGTGCCAGCACCAACGGGAGGACGGGTGAGCAGTTCTTC. It yields the protein CASTNGRTGEQFF.

The chain combines TRBV6-6 with TRBJ2-7; 10 positions agree with TRBD1. J lost 5 bases, V lost 4 bases, and 8 bases had no gene match. Germline CDR1 MNHNY, CDR2 SVGAGI (reference sequence). The CDR3 has 15 residues. This CDR3 reads CASSSRGTGAHEQYF. Here the CDR3 DNA reads TGTGCCAGCAGTTCCCGAGGGACAGGGGCCCACGAGCAGTACTTC.

This clone was observed a handful of times. The rearrangement uses TRBV6-5 and TRBJ2-1, with D possibly TRBD2 on 6 matching bases. The CDR3 runs to 16 residues. The germline CDR1 and CDR2 sequences are MNHEY and SVGAGI. The ends were cut back, 0 bases at V and 8 bases at J, with 17 bases in the middle. The CDR3 protein is CASSYSYTGAEDEQFF. The CDR3 nucleotides read TGTGCCAGCAGTTACTCGTACACGGGAGCGGAGGATGAGCAGTTCTTC.